The clone carrying this T cell receptor (beta chain) showed up many times. The observed sequence ends 3 residues before the CDR3 terminus, with the missing tail filled in from the germline J gene. V was pared by 5 bases and J by 5 bases, with 15 bases between. This CDR3 has 15 residues. Germline V CDR1 and CDR2: SEHNR, FQNEAQ (reference sequence). The record originates from a study of T cell clonality in common variable immunodeficiency. Assay used: immunoSEQ multiplex PCR; TCRdb lists only in-frame clones, some missing. The record shows roughly 70,000 clones for this sample, with no singletons present.

This clonotype was obtained from a person aged 18 to 70 in good health. Sample: peripheral blood mononuclear cells. This chain joins TRBV7-9 and TRBJ2-2; D gene unclear. CDR3 sequence: CASSQPLTSTGELFF. Partial CDR3 DNA: TGTGCCAGCAGCCAACCCCTAACGAGTACCGGGGAG. The whole variable domain, filled in from reference TRBV7-9 and TRBJ2-2, reads DTGVSQNPRHKITKRGQNVTFRCDPISEHNRLYWYRQTLGQGPEFLTYFQNEAQLEKSRLLSDRFSAERPKGSFSTLEIQRTEQGDSAMYLCASSQPLTSTGELFFGEGSRLTVL.